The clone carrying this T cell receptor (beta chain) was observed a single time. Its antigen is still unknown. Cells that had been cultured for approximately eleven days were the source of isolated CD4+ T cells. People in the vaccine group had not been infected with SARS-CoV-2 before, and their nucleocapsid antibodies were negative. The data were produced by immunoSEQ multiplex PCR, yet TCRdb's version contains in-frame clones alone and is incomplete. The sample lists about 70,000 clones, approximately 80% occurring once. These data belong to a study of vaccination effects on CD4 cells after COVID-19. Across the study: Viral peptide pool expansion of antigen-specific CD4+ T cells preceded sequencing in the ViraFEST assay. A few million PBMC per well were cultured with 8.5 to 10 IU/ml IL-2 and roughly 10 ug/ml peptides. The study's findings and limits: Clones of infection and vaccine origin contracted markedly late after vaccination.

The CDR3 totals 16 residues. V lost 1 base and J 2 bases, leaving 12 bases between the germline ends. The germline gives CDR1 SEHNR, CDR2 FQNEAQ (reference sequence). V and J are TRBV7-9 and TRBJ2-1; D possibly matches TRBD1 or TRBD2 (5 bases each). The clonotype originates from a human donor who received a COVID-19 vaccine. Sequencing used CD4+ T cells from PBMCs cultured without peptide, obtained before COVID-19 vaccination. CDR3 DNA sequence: TGTGCCAGCAGCTTAGTCGGGGCCCCGCCCTACAATGAGCAGTTCTTC. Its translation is CASSLVGAPPYNEQFF.